Listed here is a single TCR beta chain. Its target is unknown. This entry comes from a study of OX40 agonist ivuxolimab in advanced cancers. Findings of the study overall: In the 0.1 to 3.0 mg/kg range, CD4+ and CD8+ blood T cells had expanded clonally by week 6.

The assay was immunoSEQ multiplex PCR, and TCRdb's table has in-frame clones only and misses some. The repertoire consists of more than 45,000 clones, with 89% occurring once and the leading ten covering 10% to 15%. Germline CDR1 SEHNR, CDR2 FQNEAQ (reference sequence). Trimming took 5 bases from V and 0 from J; bases not matched to a gene: 9. This CDR3 spans 16 amino acids. The clonotype originates from an adult with an advanced solid tumor such as melanoma, head and neck, liver or kidney cancer. The sequenced sample was CD4+ or CD8+ T cells sorted from blood, obtained in a trial of the OX40 agonist ivuxolimab. V is TRBV7-9 and J is TRBJ2-5, with 7 positions matching TRBD1. The CDR3 sequence is CASSKPGQRYQETQYF. CDR3 bases: TGTGCCAGCAGCAAGCCGGGACAGAGGTACCAAGAGACCCAGTACTTC.